These 27 T cell receptor beta chains came from one sample sequenced in a study of blood T cell repertoires in COVID-19. TCRdb keeps only in-frame clones here, not all; method: immunoSEQ multiplex PCR. The sample shows a few hundred thousand clones, approximately 82% of them seen only once. Sequences were obtained from peripheral blood. The source of these receptors is a man aged 25-45 years who had recovered from COVID-19.

V is TRBV12-3 or TRBV12-4 and J is TRBJ1-2; 7 bases line up with TRBD1. Losses at the gene ends were 6 bases for V and 7 bases for J; bases not matched to a gene: 8. This CDR3 has 13 amino acids. The CDR3 sequence is CASSRQGVGGYTF. The CDR3 DNA reads TGTGCCAGCAGCCGACAGGGAGTGGGTGGCTACACCTTC.

CDR3 coding DNA: TGTGCCAGCTCACCCATCACAAACAGGGAAGGCTACACCTTC. Translating gives CASSPITNREGYTF. The chain employs TRBV18 and TRBJ1-2; D possibly corresponds to TRBD1 (6 bases). Per the germline V gene, CDR1 is KGHSH and CDR2 is LQKENI. V lost 3 bases, J lost 8 bases, and 16 bases lay in between. There are 14 residues in the CDR3.

The rearrangement links TRBV6-1 to TRBJ2-6, with a possible D match to TRBD1 (5 bases). In germline, CDR1 is MNHNS, CDR2 SASEGT. This CDR3 has 15 residues. Trimming cost V 3 bases and J 1 base, with 7 bases left between them. As DNA, the CDR3 is TGTGCCAGCAGTGATTCAGGGTCTGGGGCCAACGTCCTGACTTTC. Its protein is CASSDSGSGANVLTF.

V gene TRBV28 combines with J gene TRBJ1-6; D is unresolved. This CDR3 region has 13 residues. The germline V and J ends were trimmed by 2 bases and 10 bases, with 9 bases remaining between them. Germline CDR1 MDHEN, CDR2 SYDVKM. CDR3 residues: CASSLPTASPLHF. CDR3 sequence (DNA): TGTGCCAGCAGTTTACCAACAGCATCACCCCTCCACTTT.

This clone was detected only once. This rearrangement joins TRBV5-1 to TRBJ1-1; 10 bases match TRBD1. CDR3 length: 16 amino acids. V shed 4 bases and J 6 bases; nucleotides not matched to a gene: 12. Looked up from germline, CDR1 is SGHRS and CDR2 is YFSETQ. The CDR3 nucleotides read TGCGCCAGCAGCAGGCTTGGTCCCGGGACAGGGGCTGAAGCTTTCTTT. Translation: CASSRLGPGTGAEAFF.

The chain carries TRBV18 and TRBJ1-1; 7 bases match TRBD1. This CDR3 is 14 amino acids long. The V and J ends lost 6 bases and 0 bases, in that order; junction bases with no gene match: 4. CDR1 is KGHSH, CDR2 LQKENI, per germline. The CDR3 protein is CASSATGLNTEAFF. The CDR3, as DNA: TGTGCCAGCTCCGCGACAGGGCTGAACACTGAAGCTTTCTTT.

Only one count was recorded for this clone. The rearrangement uses TRBV6-2 or TRBV6-3 and TRBJ2-2; D is uncertain. Trimming left V 2 bases short and J 3 bases short, with 10 bases between. Germline-derived CDR1 and CDR2 are MNHEY and SVGEGT. The CDR3 totals 15 residues. CDR3 in amino acids: CASSYLTWYTGELFF. The DNA for the CDR3 is TGTGCCAGCAGTTACCTAACCTGGTACACCGGGGAGCTGTTTTTT.

J is TRBJ1-1 and V is TRBV20-1; D not certain. CDR3 size: 11 residues. The V end was cut by 3 bases, the J end by 4 bases, with 6 bases between. Germline V CDR1 and CDR2: DFQATT, SNEGSKA (reference sequence). The CDR3: CSASVGTEAFF. DNA of the CDR3: TGCAGTGCTAGCGTCGGCACTGAAGCTTTCTTT.

The chain recombines TRBV29-1 with TRBJ2-6; D remains unclear. V lost 7 bases and J lost 0, with 10 bases in between. CDR3 length: 14 residues. CDR1 and CDR2 (germline): SQVTM, ANQGSEA. The CDR3 nucleotides read TGCAGCGCCAAGTCCGGCTCTGGGGCCAACGTCCTGACTTTC. This translates into CSAKSGSGANVLTF.

This chain uses TRBV18 with TRBJ2-1; 7 bases agree with TRBD1. Germline trimming cut 5 bases from V and 4 bases from J; bases unmatched to any gene: 11. The CDR3 is 16 amino acids. Looked up from germline, CDR1 is KGHSH and CDR2 is LQKENI. The CDR3: CASSTMGQLTYNEQFF. The DNA of the CDR3 is TGTGCCAGCTCAACGATGGGACAGCTGACTTACAATGAGCAGTTCTTC. Complete variable domain (other parts from reference TRBV18 and TRBJ2-1): NAGVMQNPRHLVRRRGQEARLRCSPMKGHSHVYWYRQLPEEGLKFMVYLQKENIIDESGMPKERFSAEFPKEGPSILRIQQVVRGDSAAYFCASSTMGQLTYNEQFFGPGTRLTVL.

Comment on this clone: Other DNA sequences from this sample encode an identical CDR3 as well. J is TRBJ1-2 and V is TRBV6-1; no reliable D call. The CDR3 is 13 residues long. Germline CDR1 and CDR2: MNHNS and SASEGT. The V and J ends lost 1 base and 4 bases respectively, with 7 bases between them. CDR3 in amino acids: CASSEGAGYGYTF. The DNA of the CDR3 is TGTGCCAGCAGTGAAGGGGCTGGCTATGGCTACACCTTC.

The rearrangement uses TRBV5-5 and TRBJ1-5, with D hard to call. The V and J ends lost 0 bases and 1 base respectively, with 8 bases between them. The CDR3 is made up of 15 amino acids. Germline assignment: CDR1 SGHKS and CDR2 YYEKEE (reference sequence). The CDR3 spells CASSLDRGSNQPQHF. The CDR3 bases are TGTGCCAGCAGCTTGGACCGAGGGAGCAATCAGCCCCAGCATTTT.

This clone was recorded only once. The chain employs TRBV5-1 and TRBJ2-7, with 8 positions matching TRBD1. Trimming cost V 4 bases and J 2 bases; bases outside gene matches: 8. This CDR3 spans 15 amino acids. Germline V lookup: CDR1 SGHRS, CDR2 YFSETQ. The DNA for the CDR3 is TGCGCCAGCAGCCCCCACCGGGACAGGCCCTACGAGCAGTACTTC. This gives the protein CASSPHRDRPYEQYF.

V and J are TRBV5-6 and TRBJ1-2; 7 positions agree with TRBD1. In germline, CDR1 is SGHDT, CDR2 YYEEEE. The CDR3 consists of 13 residues. J gave up 8 bases and V 0 bases, and 4 bases lay outside the gene matches. The CDR3 loop reads CASSLVTGVGYTF. The CDR3 DNA reads TGTGCCAGCAGCTTGGTTACAGGGGTAGGCTACACCTTC.

The chain combines TRBV7-8 with TRBJ2-5; possible D gene TRBD1, 5 bases. Germline V lookup: CDR1 SGHVS, CDR2 FQNEAQ. The ends were cut back, 1 base at V and 1 base at J, with 13 bases in the middle. The CDR3 has 16 amino acids. CDR3 region: CASSLVDRMSQETQYF. In nucleotides, the CDR3 is TGTGCCAGCAGCTTAGTCGACAGAATGAGCCAAGAGACCCAGTACTTC.

The rearrangement uses TRBV28 and TRBJ2-1; D is undetermined. Germline loops: CDR1 MDHEN, CDR2 SYDVKM. Trimming stripped 2 bases from V and 15 bases from J, with 14 bases between. The CDR3 loop spans 12 amino acids. Here the CDR3 DNA reads TGTGCCAGCAGTTTAGAGGCCCGGGTCCCGTTCTTC. It yields the protein CASSLEARVPFF.

The chain recombines TRBV29-1 with TRBJ1-2; TRBD1 aligns across 7 bases. J lost 8 bases, V lost 6 bases, and 12 bases had no gene match. Germline V gene data show CDR1 as SQVTM and CDR2 as ANQGSEA. CDR3 length: 13 amino acids. This chain's CDR3 is CSVVTQGEVGYTF. CDR3 DNA sequence: TGCAGCGTCGTCACCCAGGGGGAGGTGGGCTACACCTTC.

The J gene is TRBJ2-5, the V gene TRBV4-2; the D gene is possibly TRBD2 (7 bases). The V end was cut by 0 bases, the J end by 4 bases, with 12 bases between. Germline V gene data show CDR1 as LGHNA and CDR2 as YNFKEQ. The CDR3 length is 15 residues. The CDR3 sequence is CASSQDNGGPETQYF. CDR3 nucleotides: TGTGCCAGCAGCCAAGATAACGGGGGGCCAGAGACCCAGTACTTC.

This clone has only a few counts. The chain's CDR3 is CASSVRQYTGELFF. For the CDR3, the DNA is TGCGCCAGCAGCGTCAGACAGTACACCGGGGAGCTGTTTTTT. This rearrangement joins TRBV4-1 to TRBJ2-2; possible D gene TRBD1, 5 bases. CDR3 length: 14 residues. V lost 5 bases, J lost 3 bases, and 10 bases lay in between. The germline V gene has CDR1 MGHRA and CDR2 YSYEKL.

This sequence joins TRBV6-5 and TRBJ2-1; 9 nucleotides agree with TRBD2. J gave up 13 bases and V 6 bases, and 4 bases lay outside the gene matches. Germline-derived CDR1 and CDR2 are MNHEY and SVGAGI. The CDR3 is 11 amino acids. The CDR3 sequence is CASSSLAGQFF. The CDR3 DNA is TGTGCCAGCAGCTCACTAGCGGGCCAGTTCTTC.

The rearrangement joins TRBV11-2 to TRBJ2-3; D uncertain. CDR3 length: 13 amino acids. Trimming removed 5 bases at V and 1 base at J, with 7 bases between. Germline CDR1 reads SGHAT; CDR2 reads FQNNGV. CDR3 bases: TGTGCCAGCAGCCCTAGTGGCACAGATACGCAGTATTTT. Translation gives CASSPSGTDTQYF.

This sequence joins TRBV18 and TRBJ2-7; 7 nucleotides match TRBD1. After removal of 6 bases from V and 3 bases from J, the junction contained 8 bases not matched to a gene. The CDR3 covers 14 residues. From germline, CDR1 is KGHSH and CDR2 LQKENI. The CDR3, as DNA: TGTGCCAGCTCCCCCCGCCGGGACAGCTACGAGCAGTACTTC. Translated: CASSPRRDSYEQYF.

The rearrangement joins TRBV3-1 (or the pseudogene TRBV3-2) to TRBJ1-6, with 9 bases fitting TRBD1. Per germline, CDR1 LGHDT and CDR2 YNNKEL (reference sequence). This CDR3 spans 14 amino acids. Germline trimming cut 6 bases from V and 10 bases from J; bases unmatched to any gene: 7. CDR3 nucleotides: TGTGCCAGCAGTAAGGGGACAGGGCAGTCACCCCTCCACTTT. Protein sequence: CASSKGTGQSPLHF.

This clone has a single count. The CDR3 bases are TGTGCCAGCAGCTCCCGCGGGGGAGGCACAGATACGCAGTATTTT. Protein sequence: CASSSRGGGTDTQYF. The chain uses TRBV7-3 and TRBJ2-3, with 7 bases identical to TRBD2. The CDR3 length is 15 residues. Per the germline V gene, CDR1 is SGHTA and CDR2 is FQGTGA. The V segment lost 4 bases and the J segment 1 base; nucleotides outside the gene matches: 5. The full variable domain, completed using reference TRBV7-3 and TRBJ2-3, is GAGVSQTPSNKVTEKGKYVELRCDPISGHTALYWYRQSLGQGPEFLIYFQGTGAADDSGLPNDRFFAVRPEGSVSTLKIQRTERGDSAVYLCASSSRGGGTDTQYFGPGTRLTVL.

This clone came up a few times. The CDR3 sequence is CASSLAPGTGNQPQHF. The CDR3 DNA follows: TGCGCCAGCAGCTTGGCCCCCGGGACAGGCAATCAGCCCCAGCATTTT. V usage is TRBV5-1 and J usage is TRBJ1-5, with TRBD1 identical over 7 bases. With V trimmed by 0 bases and J by 2 bases, 5 bases remained unmatched. The CDR3 spans 16 residues. The germline gives CDR1 SGHRS, CDR2 YFSETQ.

The J gene is TRBJ2-5, the V gene TRBV11-2; 11 bases are shared with TRBD2. The germline gives CDR1 SGHAT, CDR2 FQNNGV. J lost 2 bases, V lost 4 bases, and 9 bases had no gene match. This CDR3 region has 17 residues. The CDR3 loop is CASSSPDWTSGQETQYF. The CDR3 coding sequence is TGTGCCAGCAGCTCGCCTGATTGGACTAGCGGGCAAGAGACCCAGTACTTC.

V usage is TRBV6-4 and J usage is TRBJ1-5; D might be TRBD1 (5 bases). The CDR3 extends over 13 amino acids. V was clipped by 8 bases and J by 4 bases, with 12 bases between them. CDR1 MRHNA and CDR2 SNTAGT come from the germline V gene. The CDR3 region has the DNA TGTGCCAGCGTTCCCAGGGTTAATCAGCCCCAGCATTTT. Encoded protein: CASVPRVNQPQHF.